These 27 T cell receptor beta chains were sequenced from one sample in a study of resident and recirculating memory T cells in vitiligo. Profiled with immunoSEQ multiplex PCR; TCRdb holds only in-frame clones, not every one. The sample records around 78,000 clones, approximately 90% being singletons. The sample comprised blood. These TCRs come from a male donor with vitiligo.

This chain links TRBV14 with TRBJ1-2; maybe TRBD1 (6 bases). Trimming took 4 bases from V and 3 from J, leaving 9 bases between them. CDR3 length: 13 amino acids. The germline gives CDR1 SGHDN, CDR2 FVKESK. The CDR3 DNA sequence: TGTGCCAGCAGCCCGGGACAACACTATGGCTACACCTTC. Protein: CASSPGQHYGYTF. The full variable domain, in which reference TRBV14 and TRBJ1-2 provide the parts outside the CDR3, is EAGVTQFPSHSVIEKGQTVTLRCDPISGHDNLYWYRRVMGKEIKFLLHFVKESKQDESGMPNNRFLAERTGGTYSTLKVQPAELEDSGVYFCASSPGQHYGYTFGSGTRLTVV.

Written as DNA, the CDR3 is TGTGCCAGCAGGGGCGAGACCCAGTACTTC. Translation: CASRGETQYF. V gene TRBV28 combines with J gene TRBJ2-5; D unclear. The CDR3 sequence is 10 residues long. Trimming left V 6 bases short and J 5 bases short, with 4 bases between. Germline V lookup: CDR1 MDHEN, CDR2 SYDVKM.

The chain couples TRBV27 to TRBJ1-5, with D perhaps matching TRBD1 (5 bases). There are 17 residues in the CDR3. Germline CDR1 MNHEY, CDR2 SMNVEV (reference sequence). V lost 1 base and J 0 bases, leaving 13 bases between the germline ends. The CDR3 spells CASSLWGLQASNQPQHF. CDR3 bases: TGTGCCAGCAGTTTATGGGGATTACAGGCTAGCAATCAGCCCCAGCATTTT.

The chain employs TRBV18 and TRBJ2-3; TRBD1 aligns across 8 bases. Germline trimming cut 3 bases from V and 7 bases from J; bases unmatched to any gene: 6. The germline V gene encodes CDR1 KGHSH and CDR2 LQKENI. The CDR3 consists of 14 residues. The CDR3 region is CASSPLTGVNTQYF. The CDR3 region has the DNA TGTGCCAGCTCACCCCTGACAGGGGTAAATACGCAGTATTTT.

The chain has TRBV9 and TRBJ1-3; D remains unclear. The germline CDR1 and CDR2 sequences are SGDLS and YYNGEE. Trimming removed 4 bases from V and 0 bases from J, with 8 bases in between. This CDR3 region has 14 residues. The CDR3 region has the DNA TGTGCCAGCAGCCCGGAGGTCTCTGGAAACACCATATATTTT. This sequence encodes CASSPEVSGNTIYF.

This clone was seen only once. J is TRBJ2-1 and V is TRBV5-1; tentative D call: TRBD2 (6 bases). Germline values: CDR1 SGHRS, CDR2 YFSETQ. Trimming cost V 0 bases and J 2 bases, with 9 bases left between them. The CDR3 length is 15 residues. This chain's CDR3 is CASSLAGRTYNEQFF. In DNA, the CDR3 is TGCGCCAGCAGCTTGGCCGGGAGAACCTACAATGAGCAGTTCTTC.

DNA of the CDR3: TGTGCCAGCAGCCCGCGGACAGCTAAGAACACCGGGGAGCTGTTTTTT. This gives the protein CASSPRTAKNTGELFF. V gene TRBV4-2 combines with J gene TRBJ2-2; weak D call: TRBD1 (6 bases). CDR1 and CDR2 from the germline V gene are LGHNA and YNFKEQ. Deletions cut 4 bases from V and 1 base from J, with 13 bases between. This CDR3 has 16 residues.

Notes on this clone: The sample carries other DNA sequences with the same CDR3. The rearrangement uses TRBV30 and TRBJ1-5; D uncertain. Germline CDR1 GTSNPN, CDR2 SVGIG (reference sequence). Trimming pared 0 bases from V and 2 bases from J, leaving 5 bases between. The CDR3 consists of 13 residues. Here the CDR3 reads CAWSVRGNQPQHF. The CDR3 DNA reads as TGTGCCTGGAGTGTACGGGGCAATCAGCCCCAGCATTTT.

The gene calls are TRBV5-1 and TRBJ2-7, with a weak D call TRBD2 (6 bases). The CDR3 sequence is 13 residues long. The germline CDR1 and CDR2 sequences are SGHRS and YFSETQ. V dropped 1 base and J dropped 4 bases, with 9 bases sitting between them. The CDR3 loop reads CASSLLREYEQYF. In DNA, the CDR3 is TGCGCCAGCAGCTTGTTGCGGGAATACGAGCAGTACTTC.

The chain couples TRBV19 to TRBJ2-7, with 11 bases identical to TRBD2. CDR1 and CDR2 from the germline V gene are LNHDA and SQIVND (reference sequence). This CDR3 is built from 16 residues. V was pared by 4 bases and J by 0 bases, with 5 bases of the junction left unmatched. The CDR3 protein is CASSNSGTSGSYEQYF. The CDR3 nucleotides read TGTGCCAGTAGTAACAGCGGGACTAGCGGCTCCTACGAGCAGTACTTC. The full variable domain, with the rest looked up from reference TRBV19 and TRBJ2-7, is DGGITQSPKYLFRKEGQNVTLSCEQNLNHDAMYWYRQDPGQGLRLIYYSQIVNDFQKGDIAEGYSVSREKKESFPLTVTSAQKNPTAFYLCASSNSGTSGSYEQYFGPGTRLTVT.

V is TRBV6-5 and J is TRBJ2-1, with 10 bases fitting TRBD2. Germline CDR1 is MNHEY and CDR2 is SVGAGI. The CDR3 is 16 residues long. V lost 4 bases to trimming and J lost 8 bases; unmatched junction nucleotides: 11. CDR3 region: CASSSSASGSPDEQFF. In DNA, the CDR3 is TGTGCCAGCAGTTCAAGTGCTAGCGGGAGTCCCGATGAGCAGTTCTTC.

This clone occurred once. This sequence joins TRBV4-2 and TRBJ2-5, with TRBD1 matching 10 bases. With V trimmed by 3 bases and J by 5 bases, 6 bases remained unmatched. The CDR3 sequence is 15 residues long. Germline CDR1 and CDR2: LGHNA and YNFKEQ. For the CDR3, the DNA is TGTGCCAGCAGCCAGCCAAGGACAGGGGGGGAGACCCAGTACTTC. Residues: CASSQPRTGGETQYF.

This CDR3 reads CASSNRGGGDTGELFF. The DNA of the CDR3 is TGTGCCAGCAGCAACCGGGGGGGAGGAGACACCGGGGAGCTGTTTTTT. J is TRBJ2-2 and V is TRBV7-9; 8 bases agree with TRBD2. The CDR3 is made up of 16 amino acids. Germline trimming cut 5 bases from V and 3 bases from J; bases unmatched to any gene: 8. Germline V lookup: CDR1 SEHNR, CDR2 FQNEAQ (reference sequence).

The DNA for the CDR3 is TGTGCCAGCAGCTCCCCTGCGAGTCCTAGCGGGAAGCTACATGAGCAGTTCTTC. This codes for CASSSPASPSGKLHEQFF. This sequence joins TRBV9 and TRBJ2-1; TRBD2 matches at 9 bases. The ends lost 4 bases at V and 8 bases at J; junction bases unmatched: 19. CDR3 size: 18 residues. Germline CDR1 and CDR2: SGDLS and YYNGEE.

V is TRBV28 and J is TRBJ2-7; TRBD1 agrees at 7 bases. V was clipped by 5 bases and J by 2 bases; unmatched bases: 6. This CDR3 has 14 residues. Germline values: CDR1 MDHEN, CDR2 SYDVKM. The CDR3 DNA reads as TGTGCCAGCAGTCACGGACAGGCGCCCTACGAGCAGTACTTC. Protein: CASSHGQAPYEQYF.

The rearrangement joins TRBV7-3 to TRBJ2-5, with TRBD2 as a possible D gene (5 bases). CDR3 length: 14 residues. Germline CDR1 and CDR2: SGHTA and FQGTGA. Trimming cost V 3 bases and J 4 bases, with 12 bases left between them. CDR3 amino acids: CASSFSGGLETQYF. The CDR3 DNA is TGTGCCAGCAGCTTCTCTGGCGGGCTAGAGACCCAGTACTTC. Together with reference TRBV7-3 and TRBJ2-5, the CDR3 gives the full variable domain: GAGVSQTPSNKVTEKGKYVELRCDPISGHTALYWYRQSLGQGPEFLIYFQGTGAADDSGLPNDRFFAVRPEGSVSTLKIQRTERGDSAVYLCASSFSGGLETQYFGPGTRLLVL.

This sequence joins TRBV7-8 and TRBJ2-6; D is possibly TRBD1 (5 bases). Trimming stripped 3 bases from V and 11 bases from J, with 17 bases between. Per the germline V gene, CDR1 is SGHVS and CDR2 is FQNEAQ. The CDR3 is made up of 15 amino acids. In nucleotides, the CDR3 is TGTGCCAGCAGCTTGGGGCCCCCCCTCTGGGACGTCCTGACTTTC. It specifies CASSLGPPLWDVLTF.

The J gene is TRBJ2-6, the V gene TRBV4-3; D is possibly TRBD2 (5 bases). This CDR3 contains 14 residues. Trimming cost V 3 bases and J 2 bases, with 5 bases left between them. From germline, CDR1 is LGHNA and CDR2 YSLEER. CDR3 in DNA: TGCGCCAGCAGCCAGGAGGCTGGGGCCAACGTCCTGACTTTC. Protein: CASSQEAGANVLTF.

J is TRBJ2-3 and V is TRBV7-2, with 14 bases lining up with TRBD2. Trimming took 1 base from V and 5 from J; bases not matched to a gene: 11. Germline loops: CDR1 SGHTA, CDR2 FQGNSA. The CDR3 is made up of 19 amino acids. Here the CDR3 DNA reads TGTGCCAGCAGCTTAGTCGTTTTGGGACTAGCGGGAGCAATAGATACGCAGTATTTT. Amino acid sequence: CASSLVVLGLAGAIDTQYF.

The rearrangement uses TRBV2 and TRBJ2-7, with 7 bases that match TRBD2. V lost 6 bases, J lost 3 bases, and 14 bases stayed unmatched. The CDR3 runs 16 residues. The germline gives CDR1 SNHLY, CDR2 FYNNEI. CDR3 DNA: TGTGCCAGCAGAAGCCTCTTGGCGGGGGTGGACTACGAGCAGTACTTC. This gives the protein CASRSLLAGVDYEQYF.

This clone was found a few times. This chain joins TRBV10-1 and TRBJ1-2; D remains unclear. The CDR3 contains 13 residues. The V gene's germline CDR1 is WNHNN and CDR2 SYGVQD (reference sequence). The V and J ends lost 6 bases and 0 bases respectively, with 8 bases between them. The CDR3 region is CASRRSPNYGYTF. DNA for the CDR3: TGCGCCAGCAGGAGGTCACCTAACTATGGCTACACCTTC.

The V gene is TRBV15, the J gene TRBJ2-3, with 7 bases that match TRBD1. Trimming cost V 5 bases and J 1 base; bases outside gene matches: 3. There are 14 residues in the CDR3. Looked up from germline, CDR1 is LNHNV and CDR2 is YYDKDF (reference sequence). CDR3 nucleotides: TGTGCCACCAGCCCCGGGACAGGCACAGATACGCAGTATTTT. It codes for CATSPGTGTDTQYF.

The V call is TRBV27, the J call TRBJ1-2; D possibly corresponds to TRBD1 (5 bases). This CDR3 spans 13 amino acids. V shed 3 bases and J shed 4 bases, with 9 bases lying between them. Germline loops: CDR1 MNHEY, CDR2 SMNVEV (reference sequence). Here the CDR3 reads CASSLQGTYGYTF. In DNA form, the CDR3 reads TGTGCCAGCAGTTTGCAGGGTACCTATGGCTACACCTTC.

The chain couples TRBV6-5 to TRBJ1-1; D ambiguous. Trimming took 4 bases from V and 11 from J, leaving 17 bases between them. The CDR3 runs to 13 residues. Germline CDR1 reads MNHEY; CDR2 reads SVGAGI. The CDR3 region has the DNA TGTGCCAGCAGTTCCATACGGGATTACCGGGCTTTCTTT. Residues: CASSSIRDYRAFF.

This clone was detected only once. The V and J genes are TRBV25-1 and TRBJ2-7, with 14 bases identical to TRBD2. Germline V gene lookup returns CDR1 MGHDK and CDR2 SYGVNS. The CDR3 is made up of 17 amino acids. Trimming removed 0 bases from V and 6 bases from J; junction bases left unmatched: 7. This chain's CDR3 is CASSEYQPGLAGAEQYF. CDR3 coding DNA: TGTGCCAGCAGTGAATATCAACCGGGACTAGCGGGAGCCGAGCAGTACTTC.

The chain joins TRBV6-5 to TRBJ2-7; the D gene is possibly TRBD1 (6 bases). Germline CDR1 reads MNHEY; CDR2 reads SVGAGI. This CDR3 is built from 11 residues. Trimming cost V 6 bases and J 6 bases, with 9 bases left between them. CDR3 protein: CASRAGVEQYF. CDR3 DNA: TGTGCCAGCAGGGCAGGGGTCGAGCAGTACTTC.

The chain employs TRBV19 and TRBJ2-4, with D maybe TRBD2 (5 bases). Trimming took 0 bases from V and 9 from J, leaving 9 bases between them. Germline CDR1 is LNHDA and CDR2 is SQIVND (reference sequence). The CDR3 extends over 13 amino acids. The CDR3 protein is CASSIDRSAIQYF. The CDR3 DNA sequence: TGTGCCAGTAGTATAGATCGTAGCGCCATTCAGTACTTC. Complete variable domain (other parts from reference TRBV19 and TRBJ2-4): DGGITQSPKYLFRKEGQNVTLSCEQNLNHDAMYWYRQDPGQGLRLIYYSQIVNDFQKGDIAEGYSVSREKKESFPLTVTSAQKNPTAFYLCASSIDRSAIQYFGAGTRLSVL.